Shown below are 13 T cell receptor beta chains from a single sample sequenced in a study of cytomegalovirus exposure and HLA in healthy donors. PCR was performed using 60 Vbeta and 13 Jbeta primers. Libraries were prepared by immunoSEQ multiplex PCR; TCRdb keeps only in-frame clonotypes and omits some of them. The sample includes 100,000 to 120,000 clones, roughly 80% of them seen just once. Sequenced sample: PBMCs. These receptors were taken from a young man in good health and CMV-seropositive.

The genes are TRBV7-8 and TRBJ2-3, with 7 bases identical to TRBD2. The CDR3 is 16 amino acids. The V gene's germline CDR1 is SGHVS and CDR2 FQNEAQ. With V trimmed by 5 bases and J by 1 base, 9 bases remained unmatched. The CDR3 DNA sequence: TGTGCCAGCAGCCCCTTTGGGGGGGAGGGCACAGATACGCAGTATTTT. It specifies CASSPFGGEGTDTQYF.

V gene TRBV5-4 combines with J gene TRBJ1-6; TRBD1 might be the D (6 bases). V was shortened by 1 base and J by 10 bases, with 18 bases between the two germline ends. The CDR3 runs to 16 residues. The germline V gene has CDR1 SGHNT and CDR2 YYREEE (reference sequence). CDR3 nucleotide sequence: TGTGCCAGCAGCTTGTTCGACGCAGGGGACGGGTCACCCCTCCACTTT. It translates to CASSLFDAGDGSPLHF.

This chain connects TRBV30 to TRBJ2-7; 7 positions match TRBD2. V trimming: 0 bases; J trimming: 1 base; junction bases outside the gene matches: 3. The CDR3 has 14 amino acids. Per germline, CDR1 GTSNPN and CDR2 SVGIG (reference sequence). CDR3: CAWSVGGGSYEQYF. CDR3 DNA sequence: TGTGCCTGGAGTGTAGGCGGGGGATCCTACGAGCAGTACTTC.

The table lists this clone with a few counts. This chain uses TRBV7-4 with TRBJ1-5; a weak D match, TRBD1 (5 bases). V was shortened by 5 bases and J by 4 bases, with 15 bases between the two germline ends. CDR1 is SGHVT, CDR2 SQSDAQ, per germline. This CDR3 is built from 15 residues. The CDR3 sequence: CASSPGVIGNQPQHF. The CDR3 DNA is TGTGCCAGCAGCCCGGGGGTTATAGGAAATCAGCCCCAGCATTTT.

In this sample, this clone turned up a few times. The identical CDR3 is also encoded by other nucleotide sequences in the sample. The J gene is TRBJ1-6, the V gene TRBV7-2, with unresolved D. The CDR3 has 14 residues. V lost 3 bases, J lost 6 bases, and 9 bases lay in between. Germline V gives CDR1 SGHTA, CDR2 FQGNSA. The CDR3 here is CASSFSRSNSPLHF. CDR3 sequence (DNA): TGTGCCAGCAGCTTCTCGCGGAGTAATTCACCCCTCCACTTT.

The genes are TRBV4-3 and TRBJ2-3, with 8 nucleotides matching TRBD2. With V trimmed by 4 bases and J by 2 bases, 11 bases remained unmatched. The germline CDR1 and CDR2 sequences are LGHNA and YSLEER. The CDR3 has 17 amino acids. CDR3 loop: CASSPGGAGASTDTQYF. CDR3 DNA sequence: TGCGCCAGCAGCCCGGGGGGAGCGGGGGCTTCCACAGATACGCAGTATTTT.

The CDR3 protein is CASSLAPSGGGTDTQYF. DNA of the CDR3: TGCGCCAGCAGCTTGGCCCCTAGCGGGGGGGGGACAGATACGCAGTATTTT. The chain links TRBV5-1 to TRBJ2-3; 12 nucleotides align to TRBD2. This CDR3 spans 17 amino acids. The V segment lost 0 bases and the J segment 3 bases; nucleotides outside the gene matches: 5. In germline, CDR1 is SGHRS, CDR2 YFSETQ.

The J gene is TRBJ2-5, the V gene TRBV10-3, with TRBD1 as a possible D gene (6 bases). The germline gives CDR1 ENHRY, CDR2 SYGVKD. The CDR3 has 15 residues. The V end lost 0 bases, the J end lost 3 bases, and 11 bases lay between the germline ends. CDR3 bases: TGTGCCATCAGTGAGTCGAGGACAGCCGAAGAGACCCAGTACTTC. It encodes CAISESRTAEETQYF.

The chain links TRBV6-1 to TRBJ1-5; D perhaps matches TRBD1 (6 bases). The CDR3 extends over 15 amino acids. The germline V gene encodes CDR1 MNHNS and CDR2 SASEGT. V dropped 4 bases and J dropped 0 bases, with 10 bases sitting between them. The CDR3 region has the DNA TGTGCCAGCAGTGCGGACAGACATAGCAATCAGCCCCAGCATTTT. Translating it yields CASSADRHSNQPQHF.

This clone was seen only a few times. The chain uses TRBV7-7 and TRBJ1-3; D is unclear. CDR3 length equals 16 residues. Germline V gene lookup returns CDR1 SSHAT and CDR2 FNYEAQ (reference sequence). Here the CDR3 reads CAAPYEDTDSGNTIYF. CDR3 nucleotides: TGTGCTGCACCATACGAAGACACCGACTCTGGAAACACCATATATTTT.

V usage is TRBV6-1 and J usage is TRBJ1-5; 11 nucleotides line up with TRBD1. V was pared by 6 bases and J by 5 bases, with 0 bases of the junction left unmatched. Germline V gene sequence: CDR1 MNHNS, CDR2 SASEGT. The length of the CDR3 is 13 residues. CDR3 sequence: CASRDRGHQPQHF. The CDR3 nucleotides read TGTGCCAGCAGGGACAGGGGGCATCAGCCCCAGCATTTT.

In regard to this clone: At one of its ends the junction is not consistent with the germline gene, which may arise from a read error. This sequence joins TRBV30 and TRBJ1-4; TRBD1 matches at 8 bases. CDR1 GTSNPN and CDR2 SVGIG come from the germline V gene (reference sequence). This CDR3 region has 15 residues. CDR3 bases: TGTACCTGGAGTGTACAGGGGGGCCGGGGTGAAAAACTGTTTTTT. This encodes CTWSVQGGRGEKLFF.

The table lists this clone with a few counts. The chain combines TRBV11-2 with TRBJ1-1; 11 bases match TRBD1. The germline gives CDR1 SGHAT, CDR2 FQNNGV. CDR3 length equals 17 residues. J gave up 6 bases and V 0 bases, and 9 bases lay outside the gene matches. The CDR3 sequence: CASSLEPYGQGASEAFF. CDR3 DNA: TGTGCCAGCAGCTTAGAACCCTACGGACAGGGGGCTTCTGAAGCTTTCTTT.